This T cell receptor beta chain was captured in a study of tumor-infiltrating lymphocytes in primary liver carcinoma. For the study at large: Enrolled patients were male and female, aged 30 to 69 years. Maximum tumor diameters ranged from roughly 4.2 to 10 cm, stage T1-T3 N0M0.

From around 500 ng of total RNA, TCR beta-specific cDNA was reverse-transcribed using a constant-region primer. What produced the TCR beta libraries was three nested multiplex PCR rounds using slightly modified ARM-PCR. TCRdb called the multiplex PCR reads again in MiXCR, with one record for every CDR3 protein. The sample has approximately 60,000 distinct CDR3 sequences, approximately 70% seen once. The source material, about 18-33 mg of unsorted bulk tissue, was used to co-extract RNA and DNA. Separate regions, five per tumor, were sampled. General study points: Tumors had a significantly higher top-250-clone fraction than blood (p = 0.039).

The sample holds one count of this clonotype. Its antigen is undetermined. This receptor was obtained from a man aged 40-49 years with primary liver carcinoma and hepatitis B virus infection. The sequenced material came from liver tumor tissue from sampling region 2. Specified subset: tumor region T2, inferior pole.

This CDR3 reads CASSQDLRGTIYF. The CDR3 DNA sequence: TGCGCCAGCAGCCAAGACCTCAGAGGCACCATATATTTT. The chain employs TRBV4-1 and TRBJ1-3; the D is unclear. Germline V lookup: CDR1 MGHRA, CDR2 YSYEKL. Trimming pared 0 bases from V and 9 bases from J, leaving 9 bases between. The CDR3 sequence is 13 residues long.